Below, 29 T cell receptor beta chains from the same sample are listed, as sequenced in a study of T cell repertoires in cytomegalovirus infection. TCRdb passed the reads through MiXCR, listing each CDR3 protein once. The sample gives approximately 110,000 distinct CDR3 sequences, 25% to 35% of which show up once; approximately 59% is in the top ten. What these receptors recognize is not known. This specimen consisted of CD8+ T cells from cultured PBMCs, obtained from culture after CMV antigen stimulation. These TCRs come from a human donor in good health (CMV status not recorded). Some clones in this sample may be carry-over from other donors' samples.

This clonotype was seen a single time. This rearrangement joins TRBV7-2 to TRBJ2-1; 7 nucleotides align to TRBD2. Unmatched junction bases numbered 5, after V lost 4 bases and J lost 8 bases. CDR3 length: 13 amino acids. From germline, CDR1 is SGHTA and CDR2 FQGNSA. DNA of the CDR3: TGTGCCAGCAGCTCAACTAGCGTCTATGAGCAGTTCTTC. This translates into CASSSTSVYEQFF. Variable domain in full (rest from reference TRBV7-2 and TRBJ2-1): GAGVSQSPSNKVTEKGKDVELRCDPISGHTALYWYRQSLGQGLEFLIYFQGNSAPDKSGLPSDRFSAERTGGSVSTLTIQRTQQEDSAVYLCASSSTSVYEQFFGPGTRLTVL.

The chain uses TRBV4-3 and TRBJ2-7, with D tentatively TRBD1 (6 bases). The CDR3 is made up of 14 amino acids. The germline V and J ends were trimmed by 1 base and 7 bases, with 14 bases remaining between them. Per the germline V gene, CDR1 is LGHNA and CDR2 is YSLEER. CDR3 DNA sequence: TGCGCCAGCAGCCAAGGGCAGGGGTCGAGAGAGCAGTACTTC. Protein product: CASSQGQGSREQYF.

At least ten counts were recorded for this clonotype. The chain uses TRBV20-1 and TRBJ2-7; D unclear. The germline V gene encodes CDR1 DFQATT and CDR2 SNEGSKA (reference sequence). V lost 0 bases, J lost 0 bases, and 6 bases lay in between. CDR3 length: 13 amino acids. CDR3 bases: TGCAGTGCTAGAGACGGCTACTCCTACGAGCAGTACTTC. Residues: CSARDGYSYEQYF.

The rearrangement links TRBV28 to TRBJ1-1; 8 nucleotides align to TRBD1. The V and J ends lost 3 bases and 4 bases, in that order; junction bases with no gene match: 4. The CDR3 is 14 amino acids. Germline loops: CDR1 MDHEN, CDR2 SYDVKM. The DNA of the CDR3 is TGTGCCAGCAGTTTGGGCAGGGGGCCCACTGAAGCTTTCTTT. Encoded protein: CASSLGRGPTEAFF.

This clonotype was seen only a few times. The CDR3 sequence: CASSELGDSYNEQFF. CDR3 nucleotides: TGTGCCAGCAGTGAACTGGGGGACTCCTACAATGAGCAGTTCTTC. This chain joins TRBV25-1 and TRBJ2-1, with D tentatively TRBD1 or TRBD2 (5 bases each). CDR1 and CDR2 from the germline V gene are MGHDK and SYGVNS. The CDR3 loop spans 15 amino acids. V was cut by 2 bases and J by 0 bases, with 8 bases left in between.

Points on this clonotype: An end of the junction differs from the germline gene, which may be a read error. The chain has TRBV28 and TRBJ1-5, with TRBD1 matching over 7 bases. CDR3 size: 13 residues. Germline-derived CDR1 and CDR2 are MDHEN and SYDVKM. CDR3 protein: CASRRQGNRPQHF. The CDR3 DNA sequence: TGTGCCAGCAGAAGACAGGGTAATCGGCCCCAGCATTTT.

This clonotype has a handful of counts. V and J are TRBV6-1 and TRBJ1-1; D remains unclear. This CDR3 has 11 amino acids. Trimming removed 6 bases from V and 6 bases from J, with 8 bases in between. CDR1 is MNHNS and CDR2 is SASEGT in the germline V gene. CDR3 sequence: CASSIGSEAFF. The CDR3 DNA sequence: TGTGCCAGCAGCATCGGATCTGAAGCTTTCTTT.

This clonotype was found a few times. The J gene is TRBJ2-3, the V gene TRBV28, with 14 bases that match TRBD2. Losses at the gene ends were 5 bases for V and 0 bases for J; bases not matched to a gene: 10. This CDR3 contains 19 residues. CDR1 and CDR2 from the germline V gene are MDHEN and SYDVKM. The CDR3, as DNA: TGTGCCAGCAGTCCGAGACGACTAGCGGGGGGGATAAGCACAGATACGCAGTATTTT. This translates into CASSPRRLAGGISTDTQYF.

The chain couples TRBV7-1 to TRBJ2-3, with 7 bases fitting TRBD1. TRBV7-1 is flagged as an ORF with uncertain function. V lost 5 bases to trimming and J lost 3 bases; unmatched junction nucleotides: 5. The CDR3 covers 14 residues. The CDR3 coding sequence is TGTGCCAGCAGCGCCCGACAGGGAACAGATACGCAGTATTTT. This encodes CASSARQGTDTQYF.

This clonotype was counted at least ten times. The V and J genes are TRBV7-2 and TRBJ1-3; D gene uncertain. Germline values: CDR1 SGHTA, CDR2 FQGNSA. Trimming pared 0 bases from V and 0 bases from J, leaving 6 bases between. This CDR3 comprises 15 residues. This chain's CDR3 is CASSLAGSSGNTIYF. CDR3 bases: TGTGCCAGCAGCTTAGCCGGGAGCTCTGGAAACACCATATATTTT.

This clonotype was observed a few times. The chain has TRBV7-9 and TRBJ2-3; weak D call: TRBD1 (6 bases). There are 17 residues in the CDR3. V was pared by 5 bases and J by 1 base, with 19 bases between. Germline assignment: CDR1 SEHNR and CDR2 FQNEAQ (reference sequence). The CDR3 coding sequence is TGTGCCAGCAGCCCCAACAGGGTTACTCGCGGCACAGATACGCAGTATTTT. This translates into CASSPNRVTRGTDTQYF.

At least ten counts were recorded for this clonotype. The chain links TRBV24-1 to TRBJ2-7; TRBD1 matches at 8 bases. The CDR3 contains 15 residues. CDR1 and CDR2 (germline): KGHDR, SFDVKD. After removal of 4 bases from V and 3 bases from J, the junction contained 7 bases not matched to a gene. This CDR3 is CATSDTQQGVYEQYF. The CDR3 DNA reads TGTGCCACCAGTGACACGCAACAGGGGGTCTACGAGCAGTACTTC.

V usage is TRBV27 and J usage is TRBJ2-1; TRBD2 matches at 12 bases. This CDR3 is 15 amino acids long. Losses at the gene ends were 3 bases for V and 7 bases for J; bases not matched to a gene: 4. Germline V gives CDR1 MNHEY, CDR2 SMNVEV (reference sequence). The CDR3 sequence: CASSFTSGGLNEQFF. The DNA for the CDR3 is TGTGCCAGCAGTTTCACTAGCGGGGGGTTGAATGAGCAGTTCTTC.

The chain joins TRBV6-6 to TRBJ1-5; the D is unclear. Germline V gene data show CDR1 as MNHNY and CDR2 as SVGAGI (reference sequence). The CDR3 consists of 15 residues. The V and J ends lost 5 bases and 4 bases respectively, with 15 bases between them. CDR3 in DNA: TGTGCCAGCAGTATGGGAAGGGAAGCGAATCAGCCCCAGCATTTT. Amino acids: CASSMGREANQPQHF.

This clonotype came up many times. The chain combines TRBV2 with TRBJ2-1, with D possibly called TRBD1 or TRBD2 (5 bases each). CDR1 and CDR2 (germline): SNHLY, FYNNEI. V was trimmed by 7 bases and J by 0 bases, leaving 13 bases between them. The CDR3 is 15 residues long. CDR3 nucleotide sequence: TGTGCCAGCAACCCTGAGGGGAGCTCCTACAATGAGCAGTTCTTC. It translates to CASNPEGSSYNEQFF.

The rearrangement joins TRBV7-2 to TRBJ2-5; tentative D call: TRBD2 (6 bases). The germline V gene encodes CDR1 SGHTA and CDR2 FQGNSA. Trimming cost V 2 bases and J 4 bases, with 23 bases left between them. The CDR3 covers 18 residues. In DNA form, the CDR3 reads TGTGCCAGCAGCTTACTCGGCGGGAACGGGGGTATTCGAGAGACCCAGTACTTC. Translation gives CASSLLGGNGGIRETQYF.

A few counts support this clonotype. The chain links TRBV4-1 to TRBJ1-2; TRBD1 is a possible D gene (5 bases). The CDR3 loop spans 15 amino acids. Trimming pared 4 bases from V and 2 bases from J, leaving 14 bases between. Germline assignment: CDR1 MGHRA and CDR2 YSYEKL. The chain's CDR3 is CASSPREGSNYGYTF. CDR3 sequence (DNA): TGCGCCAGCAGCCCCAGGGAGGGTTCAAACTATGGCTACACCTTC.

This clonotype has at least ten counts. The CDR3 DNA is TGTGCCAGCAGCCCAGACCCCCAAGAGACCCAGTACTTC. It yields the protein CASSPDPQETQYF. This sequence joins TRBV7-2 and TRBJ2-5, with no clear D. This CDR3 is built from 13 residues. Germline CDR1 SGHTA, CDR2 FQGNSA. Trimming cost V 5 bases and J 1 base, with 8 bases left between them.

This clonotype has just a few counts. This chain connects TRBV20-1 to TRBJ2-3; D perhaps matches TRBD2 (7 bases). The CDR3 covers 13 residues. With 6 bases removed from V and 3 bases from J, the gap between germline ends came to 13 bases. Per germline, CDR1 DFQATT and CDR2 SNEGSKA (reference sequence). The CDR3 bases are TGCAGTGCCCAGGGAGGGGGAACAGATACGCAGTATTTT. Translated, it gives CSAQGGGTDTQYF.

The chain uses TRBV7-2 and TRBJ2-1; perhaps D is TRBD1 or TRBD2 (5 bases each). The CDR3 loop spans 14 amino acids. Germline-derived CDR1 and CDR2 are SGHTA and FQGNSA. The V end was cut by 2 bases, the J end by 9 bases, with 14 bases between. The CDR3 nucleotides are TGTGCCAGCAGCTTAAGACAAGGGGAGTTTGAGCAGTTCTTC. This sequence encodes CASSLRQGEFEQFF.

This clonotype has a handful of counts. The gene calls are TRBV25-1 and TRBJ1-1; unclear D gene. V lost 4 bases and J lost 5, with 14 bases in between. The length of the CDR3 is 14 residues. Germline CDR1 reads MGHDK; CDR2 reads SYGVNS. DNA of the CDR3: TGTGCCAGCAGTGGTACCCGGGGATGGACTGAAGCTTTCTTT. This sequence encodes CASSGTRGWTEAFF.

This clonotype was counted between two and nine times. The chain uses TRBV28 and TRBJ1-4, with D perhaps matching TRBD1 (5 bases). Trimming cost V 6 bases and J 3 bases, with 14 bases left between them. Germline V gives CDR1 MDHEN, CDR2 SYDVKM. The CDR3 totals 15 residues. CDR3 sequence reads: CASSSPRGANEKLFF. The CDR3 coding sequence is TGTGCCAGCAGCTCACCCCGGGGGGCTAATGAAAAACTGTTTTTT.

The V call is TRBV7-6, the J call TRBJ2-2; 12 bases line up with TRBD1. This CDR3 comprises 20 residues. J was trimmed by 2 bases and V by 5 bases; bases with no gene match: 15. Germline CDR1 reads SGHVS; CDR2 reads FNYEAQ. As DNA, the CDR3 is TGTGCCAGCAGCCCAGCCCCGGGACAGGGGGCCGATTATAACACCGGGGAGCTGTTTTTT. It codes for CASSPAPGQGADYNTGELFF.

There are a few counts of this clonotype. V gene TRBV7-8 combines with J gene TRBJ2-6; D is undetermined. Germline CDR1 is SGHVS and CDR2 is FQNEAQ. The V gene lost 2 bases and the J gene lost 0 bases, with 11 bases spanning the gap. This CDR3 comprises 17 residues. CDR3 loop: CASSLRPTSSGANVLTF. DNA for the CDR3: TGTGCCAGCAGCTTACGGCCGACCTCCTCTGGGGCCAACGTCCTGACTTTC.

V usage is TRBV6-5 and J usage is TRBJ1-2; no definite D call. CDR1 is MNHEY, CDR2 SVGAGI, per germline. The CDR3 has 15 amino acids. Trimming took 2 bases from V and 8 from J, leaving 18 bases between them. The CDR3 region has the DNA TGTGCCAGCAGTTACATCAGGACCGGGCTTAGGGGCTACACCTTC. As protein: CASSYIRTGLRGYTF.

This clonotype was counted only a few times. The V and J genes are TRBV27 and TRBJ1-4, with 7 bases aligning to TRBD1. The V gene end was trimmed by 0 bases and the J gene end by 5 bases; junction bases not matched to a gene: 9. The CDR3 has 17 residues. CDR1 and CDR2 (germline): MNHEY, SMNVEV (reference sequence). The CDR3 here is CASSLSNPGQINEKLFF. The CDR3 nucleotides read TGTGCCAGCAGTTTATCAAATCCGGGACAGATCAATGAAAAACTGTTTTTT. Full variable domain (missing parts from reference TRBV27 and TRBJ1-4): EAQVTQNPRYLITVTGKKLTVTCSQNMNHEYMSWYRQDPGLGLRQIYYSMNVEVTDKGDVPEGYKVSRKEKRNFPLILESPSPNQTSLYFCASSLSNPGQINEKLFFGSGTQLSVL.

The chain has TRBV19 and TRBJ1-1; D is undetermined. Trimming removed 3 bases from V and 4 bases from J, with 12 bases in between. The germline V gene encodes CDR1 LNHDA and CDR2 SQIVND (reference sequence). There are 14 residues in the CDR3. The CDR3 DNA is TGTGCCAGTAGTATCGGGATCCTCATCACTGAAGCTTTCTTT. Protein: CASSIGILITEAFF.

This chain links TRBV2 with TRBJ2-1, with TRBD2 as a possible D gene (5 bases). Germline CDR1 is SNHLY and CDR2 is FYNNEI. CDR3 size: 15 residues. V was cut by 4 bases and J by 8 bases, with 18 bases left in between. The CDR3 DNA is TGTGCCAGCAGTGGCGGGCCAAGGAGTGGCCATGAGCAGTTCTTC. Amino acid sequence: CASSGGPRSGHEQFF.

This clonotype was seen only a few times. The rearrangement uses TRBV27 and TRBJ2-3, with 7 nucleotides matching TRBD1. The J segment lost 4 bases and the V segment lost 0 bases, leaving 10 bases of the junction unmatched. This CDR3 spans 17 amino acids. Germline assignment: CDR1 MNHEY and CDR2 SMNVEV (reference sequence). The CDR3 region has the DNA TGTGCCAGCAGTTTATCTATCCGGGACAGCCCAGCAGATACGCAGTATTTT. Translating it yields CASSLSIRDSPADTQYF.